The rows below give T cell receptor beta chains drawn from one sample of a study of CD4+ T cells in melanoma. Only in-frame clones appear in the TCRdb table, and some are missing; sequencing was by immunoSEQ multiplex PCR. The data hold 110,000 to 150,000 clones, with around 90% observed a single time. All receptors derive from a human donor with melanoma. Each CDR3 is given with its conserved first and last residue. The order of the fields is clone size, V gene, J gene, D gene, CDR3 protein, CDR3 DNA. D genes are given only for firm matches. Clone size, where shown, is once, few, many, or a class for clones that have expanded.

clone size: -
V gene: TRBV5-1
J gene: TRBJ2-7
D gene: -
CDR3 protein: CASSSGGGGGVYEQYF
CDR3 DNA: TGCGCCAGCAGCTCGGGGGGCGGCGGGGGTGTATACGAGCAGTACTTC

clone size: -
V gene: TRBV5-1
J gene: TRBJ1-1
D gene: -
CDR3 protein: CASSLNMNTEAFF
CDR3 DNA: TGCGCCAGCAGCTTAAACATGAACACTGAAGCTTTCTTT

clone size: once
V gene: TRBV11-2
J gene: TRBJ1-2
D gene: TRBD1
CDR3 protein: CASSYYRGSGYTF
CDR3 DNA: TGTGCCAGCAGTTATTACAGGGGATCGGGCTACACCTTC

clone size: -
V gene: TRBV7-3
J gene: TRBJ2-3
D gene: TRBD2
CDR3 protein: CASSPGVAGDEQYF
CDR3 DNA: TGTGCCAGCAGCCCCGGGGTAGCGGGGGATGAGCAGTATTTT

clone size: -
V gene: TRBV5-6
J gene: TRBJ2-1
D gene: TRBD1
CDR3 protein: CASSLRQGADEQFF
CDR3 DNA: TGTGCCAGCAGCCTGAGACAGGGGGCTGATGAGCAGTTCTTC

clone size: -
V gene: TRBV7-2
J gene: TRBJ1-3
D gene: TRBD1
CDR3 protein: CASSSRTGGFSGNTIYF
CDR3 DNA: TGTGCCAGCAGCTCCCGGACAGGCGGATTCTCTGGAAACACCATATATTTT

clone size: -
V gene: TRBV2
J gene: TRBJ1-3
D gene: -
CDR3 protein: CASSLRSGSGNTIYF
CDR3 DNA: TGTGCCAGCAGTTTAAGAAGTGGCTCTGGAAACACCATATATTTT

clone size: -
V gene: TRBV2
J gene: TRBJ1-5
D gene: TRBD1
CDR3 protein: CASRGQLNQPQHF
CDR3 DNA: TGTGCCAGCAGGGGACAGTTAAATCAGCCCCAGCATTTT

clone size: once
V gene: TRBV29-1
J gene: TRBJ2-7
D gene: TRBD1
CDR3 protein: CSVRDRVTFEQYF
CDR3 DNA: TGCAGCGTCCGGGACAGGGTAACTTTCGAGCAGTACTTC

clone size: -
V gene: TRBV5-1
J gene: TRBJ2-2
D gene: TRBD2
CDR3 protein: CASSQTSGGANTGELFF
CDR3 DNA: TGCGCCAGCAGCCAGACTAGCGGGGGGGCCAACACCGGGGAGCTGTTTTTT

clone size: -
V gene: TRBV28
J gene: TRBJ1-2
D gene: -
CDR3 protein: CASSNPPVYGYTF
CDR3 DNA: TGTGCCAGCAGTAATCCCCCGGTTTATGGCTACACCTTC

clone size: -
V gene: TRBV5-1
J gene: TRBJ1-4
D gene: -
CDR3 protein: CASSLATAAADEKLFF
CDR3 DNA: TGCGCCAGCAGCTTGGCGACCGCGGCGGCCGACGAAAAACTGTTTTTT

clone size: -
V gene: TRBV5-1
J gene: TRBJ1-5
D gene: -
CDR3 protein: CASHLNRDSNQPQHF
CDR3 DNA: TGCGCCAGCCATTTAAACAGGGATAGCAATCAGCCCCAGCATTTT

clone size: -
V gene: TRBV5-1
J gene: TRBJ1-1
D gene: -
CDR3 protein: CASSLGHGNTEAFF
CDR3 DNA: TGCGCCAGCAGCTTGGGACACGGGAACACTGAAGCTTTCTTT

clone size: -
V gene: TRBV15
J gene: TRBJ1-2
D gene: -
CDR3 protein: CATSRDNGRAYGYTF
CDR3 DNA: TGTGCCACCAGCAGAGATAACGGCAGAGCCTATGGCTACACCTTC

clone size: -
V gene: TRBV14
J gene: TRBJ2-2
D gene: TRBD2
CDR3 protein: CASSQQLAGTGELFF
CDR3 DNA: TGTGCCAGCAGCCAACAACTAGCGGGGACCGGGGAGCTGTTTTTT

clone size: -
V gene: TRBV18
J gene: TRBJ2-7
D gene: -
CDR3 protein: CASSPSGGRWDEQYF
CDR3 DNA: TGTGCCAGCTCACCGAGTGGAGGGAGGTGGGACGAGCAGTACTTC

clone size: -
V gene: TRBV6-1
J gene: TRBJ2-7
D gene: -
CDR3 protein: CASFGALTYEQYF
CDR3 DNA: TGTGCCAGCTTTGGTGCGTTGACCTACGAGCAGTACTTC

clone size: few
V gene: TRBV4-1
J gene: TRBJ2-1
D gene: -
CDR3 protein: CASSRGSGVAYNEQFF
CDR3 DNA: TGCGCCAGCAGCCGCGGGTCGGGGGTTGCCTACAATGAGCAGTTCTTC

clone size: -
V gene: TRBV9
J gene: TRBJ2-1
D gene: TRBD2
CDR3 protein: CASSPLAGAYNEQFF
CDR3 DNA: TGTGCCAGCAGCCCACTAGCGGGGGCCTACAATGAGCAGTTCTTC

clone size: -
V gene: TRBV7-8
J gene: TRBJ2-7
D gene: -
CDR3 protein: CASSLNTALVKYEQNF
CDR3 DNA: TGTGCCAGCAGCTTGAACACGGCCCTCGTCAAATACGAGCAGAACTTC

clone size: -
V gene: TRBV10-2
J gene: TRBJ2-1
D gene: TRBD1
CDR3 protein: CASSTPGQGNNEQFF
CDR3 DNA: TGCGCCAGCAGTACTCCGGGACAGGGGAACAATGAGCAGTTCTTC

clone size: -
V gene: TRBV7-8
J gene: TRBJ2-1
D gene: -
CDR3 protein: CASSSRRNEQFF
CDR3 DNA: TGTGCCAGCAGCTCCAGGAGAAATGAGCAGTTCTTC

clone size: -
V gene: TRBV5-6
J gene: TRBJ2-5
D gene: TRBD2
CDR3 protein: CASSITSGGEQYF
CDR3 DNA: TGTGCCAGCAGCATCACTAGCGGGGGTGAGCAGTACTTC

clone size: -
V gene: TRBV11-1
J gene: TRBJ2-7
D gene: TRBD2
CDR3 protein: CASSLAPVAGYALGEQYF
CDR3 DNA: TGTGCCAGCAGCTTAGCGCCGGTAGCGGGGTACGCCCTCGGCGAGCAGTACTTC

clone size: once
V gene: TRBV6-4
J gene: TRBJ1-3
D gene: -
CDR3 protein: CASYAEQTGLPGNTIYF
CDR3 DNA: TGTGCCAGCTATGCGGAACAAACAGGACTCCCTGGAAACACCATATATTTT

clone size: -
V gene: TRBV6-7
J gene: TRBJ1-2
D gene: -
CDR3 protein: CARVPTHRSPGYGYTF
CDR3 DNA: TGTGCCAGGGTTCCGACCCACAGGTCCCCCGGCTATGGCTACACCTTC

clone size: -
V gene: TRBV27
J gene: TRBJ2-3
D gene: TRBD1
CDR3 protein: CASSLRGGDRGTDTQYF
CDR3 DNA: TGTGCCAGCAGTTTGAGGGGGGGAGACAGGGGGACAGATACGCAGTATTTT

clone size: -
V gene: TRBV5-1
J gene: TRBJ2-7
D gene: TRBD1
CDR3 protein: CASSSTGLAYEQYF
CDR3 DNA: TGCGCCAGCAGCTCGACAGGGCTAGCCTACGAGCAGTACTTC

clone size: -
V gene: TRBV7-9
J gene: TRBJ2-3
D gene: -
CDR3 protein: CASPESGDTQYF
CDR3 DNA: TGTGCCAGTCCGGAGTCTGGAGATACGCAGTATTTT

clone size: -
V gene: TRBV5-1
J gene: TRBJ2-3
D gene: -
CDR3 protein: CASSQDQRTDTQYF
CDR3 DNA: TGCGCCAGCAGCCAGGACCAACGCACAGATACGCAGTATTTT

clone size: -
V gene: TRBV5-1
J gene: TRBJ2-5
D gene: TRBD2
CDR3 protein: CASSLSGGTSGGETQYF
CDR3 DNA: TGCGCCAGCAGCTTGTCCGGTGGGACTAGCGGGGGAGAGACCCAGTACTTC

clone size: -
V gene: TRBV9
J gene: TRBJ1-5
D gene: -
CDR3 protein: CASSVDLTQPQHF
CDR3 DNA: TGTGCCAGCAGCGTAGACCTAACCCAGCCCCAGCATTTT

clone size: -
V gene: TRBV5-1
J gene: TRBJ2-3
D gene: -
CDR3 protein: CASSSETDTQYF
CDR3 DNA: TGCGCCAGCAGCTCCGAAACAGATACGCAGTATTTT

clone size: -
V gene: TRBV10-3
J gene: TRBJ2-5
D gene: TRBD1
CDR3 protein: CAISESGNRGKETQYF
CDR3 DNA: TGTGCCATCAGTGAGTCGGGAAACAGGGGAAAAGAGACCCAGTACTTC

clone size: -
V gene: TRBV5-1
J gene: TRBJ2-6
D gene: -
CDR3 protein: CASCLSSGANVLTF
CDR3 DNA: TGCGCCAGCTGCCTCAGCTCTGGGGCCAACGTCCTGACTTTC

clone size: -
V gene: TRBV19
J gene: TRBJ1-1
D gene: -
CDR3 protein: CASSIVSALEAFF
CDR3 DNA: TGTGCCAGTAGTATAGTATCCGCCCTTGAAGCTTTCTTT

clone size: -
V gene: TRBV19
J gene: TRBJ1-2
D gene: -
CDR3 protein: CASSRPGTSYGYTF
CDR3 DNA: TGTGCCAGTAGTAGGCCCGGGACCTCCTATGGCTACACCTTC

clone size: once
V gene: TRBV5-6
J gene: TRBJ2-7
D gene: TRBD1
CDR3 protein: CASSFPGGNEQYF
CDR3 DNA: TGTGCCAGCAGCTTTCCAGGGGGCAACGAGCAGTACTTC

clone size: -
V gene: TRBV6-1
J gene: TRBJ2-1
D gene: -
CDR3 protein: CASGRFAPYNEQFF
CDR3 DNA: TGTGCCAGCGGGCGATTTGCCCCCTACAATGAGCAGTTCTTC

clone size: -
V gene: TRBV5-8
J gene: TRBJ1-2
D gene: -
CDR3 protein: CASSFSANYGYTF
CDR3 DNA: TGTGCCAGCAGCTTTTCGGCGAACTATGGCTACACCTTC

clone size: -
V gene: TRBV5-1
J gene: TRBJ2-7
D gene: -
CDR3 protein: CTSSLGGGQIYEQYF
CDR3 DNA: TGCACCAGCAGCTTGGGCGGGGGCCAGATCTACGAGCAGTACTTC

clone size: -
V gene: TRBV19
J gene: TRBJ2-6
D gene: TRBD2
CDR3 protein: CASTRLAGVSGANVLTF
CDR3 DNA: TGTGCCAGTACTAGACTAGCGGGGGTCTCTGGGGCCAACGTCCTGACTTTC

clone size: -
V gene: TRBV11-2
J gene: TRBJ1-2
D gene: TRBD1
CDR3 protein: CASSFPRAGGEGGYTF
CDR3 DNA: TGTGCCAGCAGCTTCCCTCGGGCAGGGGGCGAGGGTGGCTACACCTTC

clone size: -
V gene: TRBV15
J gene: TRBJ1-2
D gene: -
CDR3 protein: CATSSTVYYGYTF
CDR3 DNA: TGTGCCACCAGCAGTACAGTTTACTATGGCTACACCTTC